This record concerns one TCR beta chain sequence. These data belong to a study of blood T cell repertoires in COVID-19. Original analysis: Nucleated cell number was recorded as an estimate derived from reference gene primer amplification. The repertoire was sequenced with immunoSEQ multiplex PCR; TCRdb's copy has only in-frame clones and lacks some. V and J calls and clone size are given by that table; D and trimming were obtained from the DNA. Seen here are 85,000 to 100,000 clones, 80% observed once, and the top ten hold 8% to 9%. Germline lookup yields CDR1 ENHRY and CDR2 SYGVKD. The CDR3 totals 17 residues. V lost 3 bases and J lost 4; bases outside the gene matches: 14.

The chain carries TRBV10-3 and TRBJ1-2, with 7 positions matching TRBD1. Input material: peripheral blood. The clonotype comes from a man aged 50 to 60 who had recovered from COVID-19. CDR3: CAISEGDRKAFGYGYTF. In DNA form, the CDR3 reads TGTGCCATCAGTGAAGGGGACAGAAAAGCTTTTGGCTATGGCTACACCTTC.